This note documents a single T cell receptor (beta chain) sequence. V shed 1 base and J 4 bases; nucleotides not matched to a gene: 6. The CDR3 contains 15 residues. Looked up from germline, CDR1 is MNHNS and CDR2 is SASEGT. These data come from a study of PD-L1 blockade in urothelial cancer. Study in general: Patients began atezolizumab, 1,200 mg intravenously every 3 weeks, at some point between 2013 and 2015. Male patients with bladder-origin urothelial cancer numbered about 90% of the roughly 29.

Time point described: peripheral blood 6 weeks after treatment start. For each patient, 1 to 8 samples were obtained, pretreatment and on-treatment. Produced via immunoSEQ multiplex PCR; TCRdb's table is partial and in-frame only. The data hold under 85,000 clones, with 85% to 95% observed a single time. The sample here was PBMCs, taken around atezolizumab (anti-PD-L1) treatment. The receptor was derived from an elderly woman with urothelial cancer. The chain is built from TRBV6-1 and TRBJ1-2; 7 bases agree with TRBD1. CDR3 sequence (DNA): TGTGCCAGCAGTGAAGAGGGCCGACAGGGCTATGGCTACACCTTC. Residues: CASSEEGRQGYGYTF.